This T cell receptor (beta chain) was found in a study of cytomegalovirus exposure and HLA in healthy donors. Study-level results: Reportedly, fewer N-insertions than the roughly 690-donor mean appeared in an Asian-associated ancestry cluster in a later analysis. In vitro testing confirmed a few CMV-associated chains as specific for CMV antigens. A list of 150 or so TCR beta chains associated with cytomegalovirus was given. Rarity held for most TCR sequences, but there were some public TCRs that occurred in many donors.

Regarding this clone: Antigen specificity is unknown.

This CDR3 contains 15 residues. CDR1 is SGHNT, CDR2 YYREEE, per germline (reference sequence). Trimming removed 2 bases from V and 8 bases from J; junction bases left unmatched: 10. The PCR contained 60 Vbeta and 13 Jbeta primers. Assay used: immunoSEQ multiplex PCR; TCRdb lists only in-frame clones, some missing. The data show hundreds of thousands of clones, 76% seen once. The sequenced sample consisted of PBMCs. J is TRBJ2-1 and V is TRBV5-4, with 7 bases lining up with TRBD2. This TCR derives from a man aged 18 to 30 in good health and CMV-seronegative. CDR3 protein: CASSFMGGRRDEQFF. CDR3 in DNA: TGTGCCAGCAGCTTTATGGGCGGGAGACGTGATGAGCAGTTCTTC.